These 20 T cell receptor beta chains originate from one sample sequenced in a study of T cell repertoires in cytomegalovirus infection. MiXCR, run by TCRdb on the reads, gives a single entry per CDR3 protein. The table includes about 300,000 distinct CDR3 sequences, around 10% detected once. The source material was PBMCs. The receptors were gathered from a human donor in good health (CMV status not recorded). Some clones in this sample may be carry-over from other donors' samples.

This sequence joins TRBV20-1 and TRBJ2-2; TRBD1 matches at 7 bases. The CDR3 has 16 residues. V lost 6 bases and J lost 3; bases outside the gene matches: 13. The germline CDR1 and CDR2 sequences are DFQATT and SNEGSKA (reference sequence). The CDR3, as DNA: TGCAGTGCCGGGGACAGCCAAAAAGGGGACACCGGGGAGCTGTTTTTT. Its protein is CSAGDSQKGDTGELFF.

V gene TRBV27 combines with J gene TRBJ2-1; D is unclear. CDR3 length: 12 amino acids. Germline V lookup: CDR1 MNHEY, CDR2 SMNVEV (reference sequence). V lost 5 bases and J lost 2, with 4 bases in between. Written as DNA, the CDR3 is TGTGCCAGCAGTACCACCTACAATGAGCAGTTCTTC. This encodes CASSTTYNEQFF.

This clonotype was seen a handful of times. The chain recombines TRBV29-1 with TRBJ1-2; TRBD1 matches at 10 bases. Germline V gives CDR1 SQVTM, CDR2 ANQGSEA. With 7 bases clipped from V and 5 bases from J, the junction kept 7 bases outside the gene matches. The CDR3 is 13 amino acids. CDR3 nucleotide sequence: TGCAGCGCTGCGGGACAGGGGCGGTATGGCTACACCTTC. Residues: CSAAGQGRYGYTF.

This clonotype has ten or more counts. CDR3 in amino acids: CASKGRSNQPQHF. The CDR3 DNA follows: TGTGCCAGTAAGGGGAGGAGCAATCAGCCCCAGCATTTT. The genes are TRBV19 and TRBJ1-5; possible D gene TRBD1, 5 bases. Germline values: CDR1 LNHDA, CDR2 SQIVND (reference sequence). This CDR3 has 13 residues. Trimming pared 7 bases from V and 1 base from J, leaving 8 bases between.

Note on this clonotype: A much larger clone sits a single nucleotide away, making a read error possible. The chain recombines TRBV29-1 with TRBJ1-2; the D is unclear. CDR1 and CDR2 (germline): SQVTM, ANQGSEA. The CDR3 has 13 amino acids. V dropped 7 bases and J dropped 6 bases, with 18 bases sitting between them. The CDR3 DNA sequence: TGCAGCGGTTATACACCTGTGGAGGATGGCTACACCTTC. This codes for CSGYTPVEDGYTF.

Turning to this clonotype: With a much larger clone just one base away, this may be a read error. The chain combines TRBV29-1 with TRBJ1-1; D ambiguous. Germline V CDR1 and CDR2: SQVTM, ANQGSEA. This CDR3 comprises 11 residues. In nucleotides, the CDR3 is TGCGGCGTCAACACCGTTGGTGAAGCTTTCTTT. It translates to CGVNTVGEAFF.

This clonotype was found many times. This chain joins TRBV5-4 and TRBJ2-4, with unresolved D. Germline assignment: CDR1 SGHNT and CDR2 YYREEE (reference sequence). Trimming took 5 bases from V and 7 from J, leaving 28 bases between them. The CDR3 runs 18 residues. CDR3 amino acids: CASSSESNSRLNLNIQYF. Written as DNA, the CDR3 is TGTGCCAGCAGTTCTGAAAGCAACAGTCGGCTTAATCTGAACATTCAGTACTTC.

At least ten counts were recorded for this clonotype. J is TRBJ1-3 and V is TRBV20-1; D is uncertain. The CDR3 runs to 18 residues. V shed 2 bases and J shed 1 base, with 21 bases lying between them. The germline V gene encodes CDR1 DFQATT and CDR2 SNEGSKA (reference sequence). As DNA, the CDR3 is TGCAGTGCTAGATTACCACTTGCCGGGAATTGTTCTGGAAACACCATATATTTT. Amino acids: CSARLPLAGNCSGNTIYF.

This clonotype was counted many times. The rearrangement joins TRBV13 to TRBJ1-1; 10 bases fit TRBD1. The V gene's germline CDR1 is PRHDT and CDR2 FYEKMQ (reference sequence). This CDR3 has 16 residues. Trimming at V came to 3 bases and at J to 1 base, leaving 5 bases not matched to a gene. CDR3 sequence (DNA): TGTGCCAGCAGCTTCCGGGACAGGGGCCCGAACACTGAAGCTTTCTTT. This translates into CASSFRDRGPNTEAFF.

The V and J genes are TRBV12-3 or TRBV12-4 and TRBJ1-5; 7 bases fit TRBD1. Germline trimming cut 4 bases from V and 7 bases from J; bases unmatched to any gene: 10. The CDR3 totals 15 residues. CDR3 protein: CASSWGGGSGQPQHF. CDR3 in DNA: TGTGCCAGCAGTTGGGGAGGGGGCTCAGGGCAGCCCCAGCATTTT.

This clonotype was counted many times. CDR3 nucleotides: TGCAGCGTTTGGGGGTGGCAGGCCGACACTGGGGCCAACGTCCTGACTTTC. This translates into CSVWGWQADTGANVLTF. The chain employs TRBV29-1 and TRBJ2-6; D tentatively reads TRBD1 or TRBD2 (5 bases each). There are 17 residues in the CDR3. CDR1 is SQVTM, CDR2 ANQGSEA, per germline. V was pared by 5 bases and J by 2 bases, with 19 bases between.

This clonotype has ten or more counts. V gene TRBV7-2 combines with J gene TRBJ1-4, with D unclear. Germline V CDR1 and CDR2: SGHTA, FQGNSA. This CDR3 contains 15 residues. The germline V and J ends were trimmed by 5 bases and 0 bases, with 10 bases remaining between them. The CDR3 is CASSPREATNEKLFF. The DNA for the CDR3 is TGTGCCAGCAGCCCTAGGGAGGCAACTAATGAAAAACTGTTTTTT.

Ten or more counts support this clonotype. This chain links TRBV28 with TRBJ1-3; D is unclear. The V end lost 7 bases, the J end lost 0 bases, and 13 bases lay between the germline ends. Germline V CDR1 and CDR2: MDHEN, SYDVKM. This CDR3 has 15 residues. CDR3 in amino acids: CASTPGPNSGNTIYF. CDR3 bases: TGTGCCAGCACGCCCGGCCCCAACTCTGGAAACACCATATATTTT.

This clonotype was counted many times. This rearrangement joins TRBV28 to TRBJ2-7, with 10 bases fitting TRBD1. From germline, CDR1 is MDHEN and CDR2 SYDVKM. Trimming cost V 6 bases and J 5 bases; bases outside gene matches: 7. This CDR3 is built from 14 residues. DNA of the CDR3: TGTGCCAGCAGCCTCCGCGGACAGGGGGACGAGCAGTACGTC. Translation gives CASSLRGQGDEQYV.

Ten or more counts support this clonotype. CDR3 bases: TGTGCCAGCAGTGACTGGGACAGCGTAAACACTGAAGCTTTCTTT. Its protein product is CASSDWDSVNTEAFF. This chain connects TRBV2 to TRBJ1-1; 7 nucleotides agree with TRBD1. CDR1 and CDR2 (germline): SNHLY, FYNNEI. The CDR3 totals 15 residues. V was pared by 3 bases and J by 2 bases, with 6 bases of the junction left unmatched.

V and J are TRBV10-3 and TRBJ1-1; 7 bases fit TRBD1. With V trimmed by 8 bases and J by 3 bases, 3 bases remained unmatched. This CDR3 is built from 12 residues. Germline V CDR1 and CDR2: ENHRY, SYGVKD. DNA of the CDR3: TGTGCCATCGGAACAGGGGACACTGAAGCTTTCTTT. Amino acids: CAIGTGDTEAFF.

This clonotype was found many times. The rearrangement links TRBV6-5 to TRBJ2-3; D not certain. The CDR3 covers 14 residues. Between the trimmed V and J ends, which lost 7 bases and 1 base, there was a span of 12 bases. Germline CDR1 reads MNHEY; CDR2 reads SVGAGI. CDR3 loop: CASTRQSRTDTQYF. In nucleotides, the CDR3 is TGTGCCAGCACCCGGCAATCACGCACAGATACGCAGTATTTT.

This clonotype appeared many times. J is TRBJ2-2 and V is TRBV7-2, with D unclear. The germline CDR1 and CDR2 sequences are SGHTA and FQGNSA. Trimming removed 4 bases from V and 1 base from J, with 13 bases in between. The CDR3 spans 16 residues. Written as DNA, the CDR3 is TGTGCCAGCAGCTACCAGCCGACTCTGAACACCGGGGAGCTGTTTTTT. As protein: CASSYQPTLNTGELFF. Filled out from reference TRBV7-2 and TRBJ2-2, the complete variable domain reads GAGVSQSPSNKVTEKGKDVELRCDPISGHTALYWYRQSLGQGLEFLIYFQGNSAPDKSGLPSDRFSAERTGGSVSTLTIQRTQQEDSAVYLCASSYQPTLNTGELFFGEGSRLTVL.

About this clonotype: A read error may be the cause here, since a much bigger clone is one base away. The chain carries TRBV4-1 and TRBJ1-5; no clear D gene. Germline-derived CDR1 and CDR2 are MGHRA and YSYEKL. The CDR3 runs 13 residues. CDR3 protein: CASNQEIDQPQHF. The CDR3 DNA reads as TGCGCCAGCAACCAAGAAATCGATCAGCCCCAGCATTTT.

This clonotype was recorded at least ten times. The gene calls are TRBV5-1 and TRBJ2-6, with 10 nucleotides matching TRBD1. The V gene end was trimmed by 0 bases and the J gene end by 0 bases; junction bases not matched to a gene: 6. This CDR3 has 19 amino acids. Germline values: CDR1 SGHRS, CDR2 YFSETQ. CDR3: CASSLVSGTGVSGANVLTF. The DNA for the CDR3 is TGCGCCAGCAGCTTGGTCTCCGGGACAGGGGTCTCTGGGGCCAACGTCCTGACTTTC. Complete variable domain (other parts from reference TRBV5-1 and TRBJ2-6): KAGVTQTPRYLIKTRGQQVTLSCSPISGHRSVSWYQQTPGQGLQFLFEYFSETQRNKGNFPGRFSGRQFSNSRSEMNVSTLELGDSALYLCASSLVSGTGVSGANVLTFGAGSRLTVL.